This T cell receptor beta chain was observed in a study of shared clonotypes between healthy human individuals. General study points: Sorted-subset samples were not fully sequenced, rarefaction indicated.

The naive CD8 fraction comprised CD45RO-negative cells positively selected for CCR7 and excluded terminally differentiated effector memory CD45RA+ cells. Per the study methods: There were no quality scores in the junction-only immunoSEQ sequences, so filtering differed. Only in-frame clones appear in the TCRdb table, and some are missing; sequencing was by immunoSEQ multiplex PCR. V, J and clone size were drawn from that table, and D and trimming were deduced from the DNA. Of about 2,100,000 clones in the sample, roughly 91% were seen once. For this clone: What it binds is not known.

This CDR3 has 15 residues. CDR1 is SGHNT, CDR2 YYREEE, per germline (reference sequence). The J segment lost 1 base and the V segment lost 4 bases, leaving 6 bases of the junction unmatched. The sequencing input was naive CD8+ T cells from PBMCs. The TCR sequence derives from a man aged 18 to 29 in good health. Some clones in this sample may be carry-over from other donors' samples. The genes are TRBV5-4 and TRBJ1-1; 8 nucleotides agree with TRBD1. The chain's CDR3 is CASSTKTGANTEAFF. CDR3 coding DNA: TGTGCCAGCAGCACTAAGACAGGGGCGAACACTGAAGCTTTCTTT. Full variable domain (missing parts from reference TRBV5-4 and TRBJ1-1): ETGVTQSPTHLIKTRGQQVTLRCSSQSGHNTVSWYQQALGQGPQFIFQYYREEENGRGNFPPRFSGLQFPNYSSELNVNALELDDSALYLCASSTKTGANTEAFFGQGTRLTVV.